This T cell receptor beta chain was recorded in a study of PD-1 blockade in classical Hodgkin lymphoma. The data were produced by immunoSEQ multiplex PCR, yet TCRdb's version contains in-frame clones alone and is incomplete. The table has 100,000 or so clones, about nine tenths seen once; the top ten hold about 20%. Points from the study as a whole: Among the patients, those starting nivolumab under 1 year after ASCT were excluded. It was CD4+ TCR diversity, not CD8+, that rose significantly by C4D1. Healthy donors reportedly exceeded newly diagnosed patients in baseline TCR diversity.

The germline CDR1 and CDR2 sequences are MNHEY and SMNVEV (reference sequence). There are 13 residues in the CDR3. J was trimmed by 2 bases and V by 7 bases; bases with no gene match: 3. Details on this clone: Its antigen is not known.

Time point here: cycle 4 day 1 (C4D1), after around six weeks of nivolumab. There was relapse after autologous stem cell transplantation in every patient, and there was variation in brentuximab vedotin exposure. The TCR originated in a human donor with classical Hodgkin lymphoma. The sample consisted of peripheral blood mononuclear cells (PBMCs), taken before the fourth cycle of nivolumab. The genes are TRBV27 and TRBJ2-3; 7 nucleotides line up with TRBD1. The CDR3 DNA is TGTGCCAGCACGGACAGGAACACAGATACGCAGTATTTT. Translating it yields CASTDRNTDTQYF.